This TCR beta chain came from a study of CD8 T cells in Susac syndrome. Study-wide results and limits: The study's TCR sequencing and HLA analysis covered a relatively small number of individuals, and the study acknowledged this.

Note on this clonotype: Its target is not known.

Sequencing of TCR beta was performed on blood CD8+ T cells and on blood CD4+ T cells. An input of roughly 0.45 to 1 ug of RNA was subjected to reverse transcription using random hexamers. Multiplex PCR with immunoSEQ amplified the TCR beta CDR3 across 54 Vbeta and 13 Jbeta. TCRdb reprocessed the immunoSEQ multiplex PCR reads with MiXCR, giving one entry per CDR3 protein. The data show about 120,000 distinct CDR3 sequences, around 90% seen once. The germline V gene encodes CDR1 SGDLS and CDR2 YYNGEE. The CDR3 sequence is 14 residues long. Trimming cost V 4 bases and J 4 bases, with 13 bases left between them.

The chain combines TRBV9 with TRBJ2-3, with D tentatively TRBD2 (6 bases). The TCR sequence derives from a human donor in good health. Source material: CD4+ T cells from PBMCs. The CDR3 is CASSRTGVADTQYF. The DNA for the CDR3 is TGTGCCAGCAGCCGTACGGGGGTGGCAGATACGCAGTATTTT.